This T cell receptor (beta chain) originates from a study of T-cell reconstitution after alpha-beta-depleted transplantation in children. The study's findings and limits: Surviving recipient T cells and thymic progenitors accounted for the high day-60 TCRbeta diversity observed in some patients.

In regard to this clonotype: Its target is not known.

With 7 bases clipped from V and 7 bases from J, the junction kept 9 bases outside the gene matches. CDR3 size: 12 residues. Germline CDR1 reads SQVTM; CDR2 reads ANQGSEA. The TCRbeta library was prepared with unique molecular identifiers. TCRdb itself ran the PCR reads through MiXCR, one entry per CDR3 protein. The sample lists a few hundred thousand distinct CDR3 sequences, over 20% occurring once. Sample: PBMCs, taken before TCRalphabeta/CD19-depleted stem cell transplant. The chain links TRBV29-1 to TRBJ2-7, with 8 bases matching TRBD1. The receptor was isolated from a girl aged 2-15 years with Fanconi anemia, due to receive a stem cell transplant. This CDR3 is CSGGQDQGEQYF. The CDR3 DNA reads as TGCAGCGGGGGACAGGACCAGGGGGAGCAGTACTTC.